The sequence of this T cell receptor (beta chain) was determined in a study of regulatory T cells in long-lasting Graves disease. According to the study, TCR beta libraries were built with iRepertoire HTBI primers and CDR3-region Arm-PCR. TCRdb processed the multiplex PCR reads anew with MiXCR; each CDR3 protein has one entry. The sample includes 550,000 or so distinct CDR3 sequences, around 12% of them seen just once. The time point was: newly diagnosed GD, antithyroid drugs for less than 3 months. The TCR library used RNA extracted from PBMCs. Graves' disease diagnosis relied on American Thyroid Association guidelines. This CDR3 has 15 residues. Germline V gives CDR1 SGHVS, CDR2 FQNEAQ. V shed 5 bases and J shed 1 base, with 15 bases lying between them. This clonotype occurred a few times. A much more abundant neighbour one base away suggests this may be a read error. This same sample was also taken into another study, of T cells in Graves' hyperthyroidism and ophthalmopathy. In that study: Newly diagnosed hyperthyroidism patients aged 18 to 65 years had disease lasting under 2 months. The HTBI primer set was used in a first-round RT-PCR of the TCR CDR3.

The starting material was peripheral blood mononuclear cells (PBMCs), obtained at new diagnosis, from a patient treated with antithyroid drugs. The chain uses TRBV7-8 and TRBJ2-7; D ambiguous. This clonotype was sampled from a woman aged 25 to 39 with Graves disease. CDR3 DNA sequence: TGTGCCAGCAGCCCGTGGAGCAGGCCATCCTACGAGCAGTACTTC. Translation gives CASSPWSRPSYEQYF.